These T cell receptor beta chains were read from a single sample in a study of regulatory T cells in long-lasting Graves disease. TCRdb used MiXCR to reprocess the multiplex PCR reads, holding one entry per CDR3 protein. The top ten clones hold about 20% of a sample with some 370,000 distinct CDR3 sequences, around 20% of them seen once. Sequencing was performed on peripheral blood mononuclear cells (PBMCs), taken when the disease was refractory, from a patient treated with antithyroid drugs. The receptors were gathered from a female donor with Graves disease. Both conserved end residues are part of each CDR3. D genes are given only for firm matches. Rows give clone size only sometimes, using once, few, many, or a class for an expanded clone.

.,TRBD1,TRBJ2-7,TRBV20-1,TGCAGCCTAATCCGGGACAGGGGTGGCCACGAGCAGTACTTC,CSLIRDRGGHEQYF
.,TRBD1,TRBJ1-1,TRBV30,TGTGCCTTGGACAGGGGGGGAACTGAAGCTTTCTTT,CALDRGGTEAFF
.,.,TRBJ1-1,TRBV20-1,TGCAGTGCCCCCATGAACACTGAAGCTTTCTTT,CSAPMNTEAFF
.,.,TRBJ2-7,TRBV6-2/TRBV6-3,TGTGCCAGCAGTTACGGGAGCGCCAGGGAGCAGTACTTC,CASSYGSAREQYF
.,TRBD1,TRBJ2-7,TRBV6-2/TRBV6-3,TGTGCCAGCAGTTTGGTGACCCCAGGGGGCTTTGGCTCCTACGAGCAGTACTTC,CASSLVTPGGFGSYEQYF
.,.,TRBJ2-2,TRBV20-1,TGCAGTGCTAGAGACCGGCGAGCGGGCGCAGCGAACACCGGGGAGCTGTTTTTT,CSARDRRAGAANTGELFF
.,.,TRBJ2-1,TRBV28,TGTGCCAGCAGTTTATTACAGGGTGGGAGTGAGCAGTTCTTC,CASSLLQGGSEQFF
few,.,TRBJ2-2,TRBV6-1,TGTGCCAGCAACGGTCGTAGCACCGGGGAGCTGTTTTTT,CASNGRSTGELFF
.,.,TRBJ1-2,TRBV4-1,TGCGCCAGCAGCCAAGCAGGACGGACTGCTAACTATGGCTACACCTTC,CASSQAGRTANYGYTF
few,.,TRBJ1-2,TRBV6-1,TGTGCCAGCAGCCTTGGGTTCGTTGGCTACACCTTC,CASSLGFVGYTF
.,.,TRBJ2-4,TRBV20-1,TGCAGTGCAGGGGTTTGGGGAAACATTCAGTACTTC,CSAGVWGNIQYF
few,.,TRBJ2-3,TRBV29-1,TGCAGCGCAATTCCTCGGGGGAGCACAGATACGCAGTATTTT,CSAIPRGSTDTQYF
.,TRBD1,TRBJ1-5,TRBV20-1,TGCAGTGCTAGAGAAATGCTGGGGCAGGGGGAAGCGTATAGCAATCAGCCCCAGCATTTT,CSAREMLGQGEAYSNQPQHF
few,.,TRBJ2-5,TRBV5-1,TGCGCCAGCAGCTTGGGGAACCTCTTAGGGAAAGAGACCCAGTACTTC,CASSLGNLLGKETQYF
few,TRBD1,TRBJ2-3,TRBV7-2,TGTGCCAGCAGCAACAGACAGGGCAGGGGAGATACGCAGTATTTT,CASSNRQGRGDTQYF
many,.,TRBJ1-1,TRBV12-3/TRBV12-4,TGTGCCAGCAGGCCCTCAGGGAGGGGAGCTGAAGCTTTCTTT,CASRPSGRGAEAFF
.,.,TRBJ1-5,TRBV3-1,TGTGCCAGCAGCCCCGGCAGGTCAAGCAATCAGCCCCAGCATTTT,CASSPGRSSNQPQHF
.,.,TRBJ1-5,TRBV28,TGTGCCACCCAGGGGACGAGTCAGCCCCAGCATTTT,CATQGTSQPQHF
.,.,TRBJ1-1,TRBV20-1,TGCAGTGCTTTAAAACCTGCAGTCAACACTGAAGCTTTCTTT,CSALKPAVNTEAFF
few,.,TRBJ2-3,TRBV7-3,TGTGCCAGCAGCTTCTCGGACACAGATACGCAGTATTTT,CASSFSDTDTQYF
.,.,TRBJ2-7,TRBV28,TGTGCCAGCATTCCCGCCGGGATGAACGGGGGCGAGCAGTACTTC,CASIPAGMNGGEQYF
.,.,TRBJ2-7,TRBV5-6,TGTGCCAGCAGCTTGGTCCTGCAAACCTACGAGCAGTACTTC,CASSLVLQTYEQYF
many,.,TRBJ1-1,TRBV2,TGTGCCAGCAGTGAAACTCTCGCAGGGACTGAAGCTTTCTTT,CASSETLAGTEAFF
.,TRBD2,TRBJ2-1,TRBV5-1,TGCGCCAGCAGCCAGATAGCGGGAGCCTCCTACAATGAGCAGTTCTTC,CASSQIAGASYNEQFF
few,TRBD1,TRBJ2-7,TRBV18,TGTGCCAGCTCACCCGCCCGGGACAGCCTATACGAGCAGTACTTC,CASSPARDSLYEQYF
.,.,TRBJ1-2,TRBV29-1,TGCAGCGCCAGGGACACGGATGGCTACACCTTC,CSARDTDGYTF
many,.,TRBJ1-4,TRBV7-6,TGTGCCAGCAGCCCAAGCCACAGGCGAACTAATGAAAAACTGTTTTTT,CASSPSHRRTNEKLFF
once,.,TRBJ1-3,TRBV28,TGTGCCAGCAGTCCCGGGACCGACGGAAACACCATATATTTT,CASSPGTDGNTIYF
.,.,TRBJ1-1,TRBV5-1,TGCGCCAGCAGCTTGATGGAAGGCACTGAAGCTTTCTTT,CASSLMEGTEAFF
.,.,TRBJ2-1,TRBV10-1,TGCGCCAGCAGTGAGTTGTGGCAAGGCTCCTACAATGAGCAGTTCTTC,CASSELWQGSYNEQFF
many,.,TRBJ1-2,TRBV6-1,TGTGCCAGCAGTGAAGCGAATAGTGGGGGCTACACCTTC,CASSEANSGGYTF
.,.,TRBJ2-3,TRBV10-3,TGTGCCATGCGCCCCGGGACACCCCCGGGAGATACGCAGTATTTT,CAMRPGTPPGDTQYF
few,TRBD2,TRBJ2-7,TRBV20-1,TGCAGTGCTAGGGTTAGCGGGAGGGGCGAGCAGTACTTC,CSARVSGRGEQYF
many,TRBD1,TRBJ1-4,TRBV7-2,TGTGCCAGCAGCTCACAGGGGGCTAATGAAAAACTGTTTTTT,CASSSQGANEKLFF
many,.,TRBJ2-5,TRBV6-1,TGTGCCAGCAGTATAGGATGGGAGACCCAGTACTTC,CASSIGWETQYF
.,.,TRBJ2-3,TRBV20-1,TGCAGTGCTCGCGCTAGTGGCACAGATACGCAGTATTTT,CSARASGTDTQYF
.,.,TRBJ1-1,TRBV19,TGTGCCAGTAGTACGTCAAAAAACACTGAAGCTTTCTTT,CASSTSKNTEAFF
many,TRBD1,TRBJ1-6,TRBV7-8,TGTGCCAGCAGCTTAGAGACAGGGGGTTTAAATTCACCCCTCCACTTT,CASSLETGGLNSPLHF
many,TRBD1,TRBJ1-5,TRBV28,TGTGCCAGCAGCCATGGACAGGGATATGGAGGATTTCAGCCCCAGCATTTT,CASSHGQGYGGFQPQHF
many,.,TRBJ1-1,TRBV12-3/TRBV12-4,TGTGCCAGCAGTCCCCGCAGGTCCCCGAACACTGAAGCTTTCTTT,CASSPRRSPNTEAFF
.,.,TRBJ2-2,TRBV30,TGTGCCTGGAGTGTATACTCCGGGGAGCTGTTTTTT,CAWSVYSGELFF
many,.,TRBJ2-5,TRBV27,TGTGCCAGCAGGCCACTAGGAACTCAAGAGACCCAGTACTTC,CASRPLGTQETQYF
many,.,TRBJ1-1,TRBV24-1,TGTGCCACCAGTGAGAGGACGGGAAACACTGAAGCTTTCTTT,CATSERTGNTEAFF
few,.,TRBJ2-5,TRBV27,TGTGCCAGCAGTTTTCAGGGGCTCGCAAAAGAGACCCAGTACTTC,CASSFQGLAKETQYF
many,.,TRBJ1-2,TRBV16,TGTGCCAGCAGTCAAGGGCCCGGCTACACCTTC,CASSQGPGYTF
many,.,TRBJ1-1,TRBV28,TGTGCCAGCAGCCCCCAGGGGACGTTCGACACTGAAGCTTTCTTT,CASSPQGTFDTEAFF
many,.,TRBJ1-2,TRBV2,TGTGCCAGCACCCCATGGGGAGAAGGCTACACCTTC,CASTPWGEGYTF
.,.,TRBJ2-7,TRBV7-2,TGTGCCAGCAGCTTAGCAGGGTTGCTCTACGAGCGGTACTTC,CASSLAGLLYERYF
many,.,TRBJ1-1,TRBV7-3,TGTGCCAGCAGCTTACCTGGGGGGCAGTTCATGAACACTGAAGCTTTCTTT,CASSLPGGQFMNTEAFF
many,.,TRBJ1-4,TRBV7-8,TGTGCCAGCAGCACCCAGGGGAGTGAAAAACTGTTTTTT,CASSTQGSEKLFF
many,TRBD1,TRBJ2-5,TRBV7-7,TGTGCTAGCAGCCGGACAGGGATGCCGGAGACCCAGTACTTC,CASSRTGMPETQYF
.,.,TRBJ2-7,TRBV3-1,TGTGCCAGCAGCCAAAGAAGCTACGAGCAGTACTTC,CASSQRSYEQYF
many,TRBD2,TRBJ2-1,TRBV15,TGTGCCACCAGTCCGACTAGCGGAAACAATGAGCAGTTCTTC,CATSPTSGNNEQFF
few,.,TRBJ2-2,TRBV12-3/TRBV12-4,TGTGCCAGCAGTTTAACCAGGGGAAGCACCGGGGAGCTGTTTTTT,CASSLTRGSTGELFF
many,.,TRBJ1-2,TRBV28,TGTGCCAGCAGAAGACAGGAGGGCGTAGGCTACACCTTC,CASRRQEGVGYTF
many,.,TRBJ1-3,TRBV28,TGTGCCAGCAGTTTAAATGGGAATGGAAACACCATATATTTT,CASSLNGNGNTIYF
.,.,TRBJ1-2,TRBV12-3/TRBV12-4,TGTGCCAGCACCCTCCGGAGGGGGGGGGGTGGCTACACCTTC,CASTLRRGGGGYTF
few,TRBD2,TRBJ2-2,TRBV7-9,TGTGCCAGCAGCCCTAGCGGGAGTGGTACCGGGGAGCTGTTTTTT,CASSPSGSGTGELFF
.,.,TRBJ1-6,TRBV20-1,TGCAGTGCTAGAGATCGGTCAGGCTCCTATAATTCACCCCTCCACTTT,CSARDRSGSYNSPLHF